Shown below are 21 T cell receptor beta chains from a single sample sequenced in a study of blood T cell repertoires in COVID-19. Measured with immunoSEQ multiplex PCR; TCRdb has only the in-frame clones, and not every one. The sample includes 60,000 to 80,000 clones, more than 80% seen only once; the top ten take approximately 1.2%. Sequencing input: peripheral blood. These TCRs come from a woman older than 75 with acute or convalescent COVID-19.

The CDR3 DNA reads TGTGCCATCAGTGCAGGAGGGGTTGGAACTGAAGCTTTCTTT. Its protein is CAISAGGVGTEAFF. The chain couples TRBV10-3 to TRBJ1-1, with a tentative D call TRBD1 (5 bases). V lost 4 bases to trimming and J lost 5 bases, with 14 bases between them. In germline, CDR1 is ENHRY, CDR2 SYGVKD. The CDR3 totals 14 residues.

The chain links TRBV24-1 to TRBJ2-7, with a possible D match to TRBD2 (6 bases). The V end was cut by 8 bases, the J end by 4 bases, with 29 bases between. This CDR3 has 18 amino acids. Germline V lookup: CDR1 KGHDR, CDR2 SFDVKD. The CDR3 region has the DNA TGTGCCACCAATACTACCTCGGGTTACCCAGACGGAGGGTACGAGCAGTACTTC. Protein sequence: CATNTTSGYPDGGYEQYF.

The rearrangement links TRBV5-1 to TRBJ2-7; TRBD2 aligns across 7 bases. Germline V lookup: CDR1 SGHRS, CDR2 YFSETQ. Trimming removed 3 bases from V and 5 bases from J; junction bases left unmatched: 11. The CDR3 runs 15 residues. The CDR3 spells CASSSSGGRLHEQYF. The CDR3 nucleotides read TGCGCCAGCAGCTCGTCCGGCGGGAGACTTCACGAGCAGTACTTC.

This chain joins TRBV5-4 and TRBJ2-6; the match to TRBD2 covers 12 bases. V shed 4 bases, J shed 2 bases, and the junction held 7 bases outside the gene matches. The CDR3 consists of 18 residues. Germline CDR1 and CDR2: SGHNT and YYREEE (reference sequence). This CDR3 is CASSPGLAGTPGANVLTF. Here the CDR3 DNA reads TGTGCCAGCAGCCCCGGACTAGCGGGAACCCCTGGGGCCAACGTCCTGACTTTC. Drawing the rest from reference TRBV5-4 and TRBJ2-6, the complete variable domain is ETGVTQSPTHLIKTRGQQVTLRCSSQSGHNTVSWYQQALGQGPQFIFQYYREEENGRGNFPPRFSGLQFPNYSSELNVNALELDDSALYLCASSPGLAGTPGANVLTFGAGSRLTVL.

V usage is TRBV5-1 and J usage is TRBJ2-5; 8 bases match TRBD1. CDR1 is SGHRS and CDR2 is YFSETQ in the germline V gene. The V gene end was trimmed by 0 bases and the J gene end by 5 bases; junction bases not matched to a gene: 9. The CDR3 runs to 16 residues. The CDR3 nucleotides read TGCGCCAGCAGCTTGGTTCCCACAGGGGGGCGGGAGACCCAGTACTTC. Amino acids: CASSLVPTGGRETQYF.

This chain connects TRBV7-3 to TRBJ2-2; 12 nucleotides agree with TRBD2. The CDR3 is 18 residues long. V shed 2 bases, J shed 1 base, and the junction held 5 bases outside the gene matches. Germline V lookup: CDR1 SGHTA, CDR2 FQGTGA. This CDR3 reads CASSLRLAGALNTGELFF. The DNA of the CDR3 is TGTGCCAGCAGCTTACGACTAGCGGGGGCCTTGAACACCGGGGAGCTGTTTTTT.

The V and J genes are TRBV18 and TRBJ1-1, with D tentatively TRBD1 (5 bases). V dropped 1 base and J dropped 10 bases, with 16 bases sitting between them. Germline CDR1 KGHSH, CDR2 LQKENI. The CDR3 consists of 14 residues. The chain's CDR3 is CASSPRGDTGRAFF. The CDR3 nucleotides read TGTGCCAGCTCACCACGGGGGGATACTGGTCGAGCTTTCTTT.

CDR3 residues: CASSYSVQEAFF. The CDR3 coding sequence is TGTGCCAGCAGTTACTCGGTACAGGAAGCTTTCTTT. This chain links TRBV6-6 with TRBJ1-1; D is undetermined. Per the germline V gene, CDR1 is MNHNY and CDR2 is SVGAGI (reference sequence). The CDR3 extends over 12 amino acids. The V and J ends lost 0 bases and 8 bases respectively, with 7 bases between them.

This chain links TRBV18 with TRBJ1-5; D gene ambiguous. Germline V gives CDR1 KGHSH, CDR2 LQKENI. The CDR3 has 13 amino acids. V was clipped by 3 bases and J by 7 bases, with 10 bases between them. CDR3: CASSPEVGQPQHF. CDR3 in DNA: TGTGCCAGCTCACCGGAGGTGGGGCAGCCCCAGCATTTT.

This chain links TRBV15 with TRBJ1-4; a possible D gene is TRBD1 (6 bases). Germline V CDR1 and CDR2: LNHNV, YYDKDF (reference sequence). The CDR3 is 15 amino acids. V lost 0 bases and J 9 bases, leaving 14 bases between the germline ends. The CDR3 loop is CATSRESGGLKKLFF. CDR3 nucleotide sequence: TGTGCCACCAGCAGAGAATCTGGGGGCCTGAAAAAACTGTTTTTT. Complete variable domain (other parts from reference TRBV15 and TRBJ1-4): DAMVIQNPRYQVTQFGKPVTLSCSQTLNHNVMYWYQQKSSQAPKLLFHYYDKDFNNEADTPDNFQSRRPNTSFCFLDIRSPGLGDTAMYLCATSRESGGLKKLFFGSGTQLSVL.

This sequence joins TRBV28 and TRBJ2-1; 15 bases are a match to TRBD2. Germline V gene sequence: CDR1 MDHEN, CDR2 SYDVKM. The CDR3 consists of 18 residues. V dropped 8 bases and J dropped 2; count of bases not matched to a gene: 10. Written as DNA, the CDR3 is TGTGCCAGCTTACAAACAGGACTAGCGGGAGGGCCCTACAATGAGCAGTTCTTC. Translated: CASLQTGLAGGPYNEQFF.

J is TRBJ2-5 and V is TRBV5-4; D remains ambiguous. The germline V and J ends were trimmed by 4 bases and 3 bases, with 10 bases remaining between them. CDR3 length: 13 residues. Germline loops: CDR1 SGHNT, CDR2 YYREEE (reference sequence). The CDR3 loop is CASSLDWEETQYF. As DNA, the CDR3 is TGTGCCAGCAGCCTAGATTGGGAAGAGACCCAGTACTTC.

V usage is TRBV6-5 and J usage is TRBJ1-2; possibly TRBD1 for D (6 bases). V gave up 10 bases and J gave up 4 bases, with 13 bases separating them. The CDR3 length is 12 residues. Germline CDR1 is MNHEY and CDR2 is SVGAGI. The CDR3 DNA is TGTGCCACTCCGGGGACATCCTATGGCTACACCTTC. This codes for CATPGTSYGYTF.

The table lists this clone with a count of one. This chain connects TRBV6-2 or TRBV6-3 to TRBJ1-2; 7 bases are a match to TRBD1. CDR3 length: 17 amino acids. Per germline, CDR1 MNHEY and CDR2 SVGEGT. J was trimmed by 4 bases and V by 2 bases; bases with no gene match: 13. The chain's CDR3 is CASSYRSPGQISYGYTF. The CDR3 DNA reads TGTGCCAGCAGTTACCGTTCTCCGGGACAGATTTCCTATGGCTACACCTTC.

The rearrangement links TRBV29-1 to TRBJ1-4; tentatively, D is TRBD1 (5 bases). CDR1 and CDR2 from the germline V gene are SQVTM and ANQGSEA. The CDR3 has 13 amino acids. Trimming removed 0 bases at V and 8 bases at J, with 10 bases between. The CDR3 is CSVEDRVGEKLFF. In DNA form, the CDR3 reads TGCAGCGTTGAAGACAGGGTTGGGGAAAAACTGTTTTTT. Full variable domain (remainder filled in from reference TRBV29-1 and TRBJ1-4): SAVISQKPSRDICQRGTSLTIQCQVDSQVTMMFWYRQQPGQSLTLIATANQGSEATYESGFVIDKFPISRPNLTFSTLTVSNMSPEDSSIYLCSVEDRVGEKLFFGSGTQLSVL.

The chain recombines TRBV30 with TRBJ1-6; a weak D match, TRBD1 (5 bases). CDR3 length: 15 amino acids. Trimming took 3 bases from V and 0 from J, leaving 9 bases between them. In germline, CDR1 is GTSNPN, CDR2 SVGIG (reference sequence). The CDR3 DNA reads TGTGCCTGGAGCGGGGGGTCCTCCTATAATTCACCCCTCCACTTT. Residues: CAWSGGSSYNSPLHF.

The V call is TRBV28, the J call TRBJ1-1; D possibly corresponds to TRBD1 (5 bases). Germline V CDR1 and CDR2: MDHEN, SYDVKM. The ends were cut back, 5 bases at V and 4 bases at J, with 14 bases in the middle. There are 14 residues in the CDR3. In DNA, the CDR3 is TGTGCCAGCAGTCCCCCCCGGCAGGGCACTGAAGCTTTCTTT. Its protein is CASSPPRQGTEAFF.

The chain carries TRBV9 and TRBJ1-1; the D gene is possibly TRBD1 (5 bases). V was cut by 3 bases and J by 7 bases, with 13 bases left in between. Germline CDR1 SGDLS, CDR2 YYNGEE. The CDR3 is 13 residues long. CDR3 amino acids: CASSERGEGEAFF. The CDR3 nucleotides read TGTGCCAGCAGCGAGCGGGGGGAAGGTGAAGCTTTCTTT. The variable domain in full, completed from reference TRBV9 and TRBJ1-1, reads DSGVTQTPKHLITATGQRVTLRCSPRSGDLSVYWYQQSLDQGLQFLIQYYNGEERAKGNILERFSAQQFPDLHSELNLSSLELGDSALYFCASSERGEGEAFFGQGTRLTVV.

The chain recombines TRBV5-1 with TRBJ2-3; TRBD2 matches 12 bases. Germline loops: CDR1 SGHRS, CDR2 YFSETQ. The CDR3 has 15 amino acids. V lost 5 bases, J lost 2 bases, and 3 bases stayed unmatched. The CDR3 reads CASRTSGGYTDTQYF. CDR3 nucleotides: TGCGCCAGCAGAACTAGCGGGGGGTACACAGATACGCAGTATTTT.

The CDR3 sequence is CASSPRDGGRANIQYF. The CDR3 DNA reads as TGTGCCAGCAGCCCCCGTGACGGCGGGAGGGCAAACATTCAGTACTTC. The chain has TRBV9 and TRBJ2-4; TRBD2 matches at 9 bases. CDR1 SGDLS and CDR2 YYNGEE come from the germline V gene. The V segment lost 4 bases and the J segment 6 bases; nucleotides outside the gene matches: 11. This CDR3 contains 16 residues. The complete variable domain, with remaining parts taken from reference TRBV9 and TRBJ2-4, reads DSGVTQTPKHLITATGQRVTLRCSPRSGDLSVYWYQQSLDQGLQFLIQYYNGEERAKGNILERFSAQQFPDLHSELNLSSLELGDSALYFCASSPRDGGRANIQYFGAGTRLSVL.

The CDR3 nucleotides are TGTGCCACGCGGGGTCTAGCGGGAGATCCAGGTGAGCAGTTCTTC. It encodes CATRGLAGDPGEQFF. The J gene is TRBJ2-1, the V gene TRBV19, with 10 bases lining up with TRBD2. The J segment lost 9 bases and the V segment lost 10 bases, leaving 15 bases of the junction unmatched. The CDR3 extends over 15 amino acids. Germline CDR1 is LNHDA and CDR2 is SQIVND (reference sequence).